This T cell receptor (beta chain) was identified in a study of control samples from healthy donors and cancer patients. This CDR3 has 15 residues. The germline V gene has CDR1 MNHEY and CDR2 SMNVEV (reference sequence). The germline V and J ends were trimmed by 6 bases and 6 bases, with 18 bases remaining between them. The table came from immunoSEQ multiplex PCR; TCRdb's copy has only in-frame clones and leaves some out. This repertoire comprises roughly 200,000 clones; its ten largest clones make up roughly 2%. The clonotype originates from a woman aged 25 to 39 in good health. The chain joins TRBV27 to TRBJ2-1, with D perhaps matching TRBD2 (6 bases). Sequenced material: blood. CDR3 DNA sequence: TGTGCCAGCAGCTCGGAGGGGATTCCACTCAATGAGCAGTTCTTC. It specifies CASSSEGIPLNEQFF.